These 2 T cell receptor beta chains were all obtained from the same sample, sequenced in a study of technical replicates of blood from a few donors. Sequencing was performed with immunoSEQ multiplex PCR; in TCRdb, only in-frame clones are kept and a portion is missing. Of approximately 81,000 clones in the sample, approximately 96% were seen once. The specimen sequenced was T cells isolated from PBMCs. The source is a human donor in good health.

This chain links TRBV27 with TRBJ2-7; D might be TRBD1 (6 bases). The CDR3 extends over 12 amino acids. Trimming removed 3 bases at V and 5 bases at J, with 8 bases between. The germline V gene encodes CDR1 MNHEY and CDR2 SMNVEV (reference sequence). CDR3 residues: CASSFRGNEQYF. The CDR3 coding sequence is TGTGCCAGCAGTTTTAGGGGGAACGAGCAGTACTTC.

J is TRBJ2-1 and V is TRBV6-4, with a weak D call TRBD1 (6 bases). This CDR3 is 14 amino acids long. Trimming stripped 4 bases from V and 3 bases from J, with 10 bases between. Per germline, CDR1 MRHNA and CDR2 SNTAGT. CDR3 DNA: TGTGCCAGCAGTGCCGAGGGGGTCTACAATGAGCAGTTCTTC. Its translation is CASSAEGVYNEQFF.